This T cell receptor beta chain was captured by sequencing in a study of cytomegalovirus exposure and HLA in healthy donors. Remarks on this clone: Its antigen remains unidentified.

This PCR relied on a set of 60 Vbeta primers and 13 Jbeta primers. Per the original data handling: Later reanalysis found 80 million or so unique TCR beta chains, roughly 9.9 million of them shared. Data came from immunoSEQ multiplex PCR; TCRdb stores just in-frame clones and leaves some out. Clone size and the V and J calls come from that table; the DNA yielded D and trimming. This sample carries about 130,000 clones, 77% of them seen once, and the ten largest clones take 4% to 5%. Study-level points and caveats: In an earlier analysis, in around 590 donors, most V segments appeared productive either ~87% or ~30% of the time. Associated with HLA alleles at 0.05 false discovery rate in a later analysis were about 17,000 TCR beta sequences.

The germline V gene encodes CDR1 SGHVS and CDR2 FNYEAQ. This CDR3 has 19 amino acids. V was clipped by 5 bases and J by 3 bases, with 28 bases between them. What was sequenced was PBMCs. This sequence joins TRBV7-6 and TRBJ2-5; tentatively, D is TRBD1 (5 bases). The clonotype was recovered from a male donor in good health and CMV-seropositive. Here the CDR3 reads CASSPEGANFWRTEETQYF. The CDR3 nucleotides are TGTGCCAGCAGCCCGGAAGGGGCGAATTTCTGGAGAACGGAAGAGACCCAGTACTTC.